This T cell receptor beta chain was sequenced in a study of blood T cells in healthy people across ages. Next came a second PCR, run for about 7 to 12 cycles, which used a sample-barcoded 5' primer along with a J-beta primer mix. The template-switch adaptor was a 5' adaptor with 12 random nucleotides. It tagged each cDNA molecule. Via MiXCR, TCRdb re-called the 5' RACE reads, giving one row per CDR3 protein. The table shows approximately 490,000 distinct CDR3 sequences, with around 24% occurring only once. This clonotype was seen a few times. The CDR3 covers 14 residues. Trimming removed 2 bases from V and 7 bases from J; junction bases left unmatched: 3. The germline V gene encodes CDR1 SEHNR and CDR2 FQNEAQ (reference sequence). The same sample was also used in a study of T cells of mothers and their children. That study reports: Mothers yielded over 10 million CDR3 reads, children some 2.9 million each. Biologically related mothers and children overlapped slightly more than unrelated pairs, a non-significant difference.

Material for sequencing was blood. This rearrangement joins TRBV7-9 to TRBJ2-1, with 9 bases lining up with TRBD1. The origin of this receptor is a boy between 10 and 17 years old in good health. This CDR3 is CASSLPGQGNEQFF. DNA of the CDR3: TGTGCCAGCAGCTTACCGGGACAGGGTAATGAGCAGTTCTTC. Full variable domain (missing parts from reference TRBV7-9 and TRBJ2-1): DTGVSQNPRHKITKRGQNVTFRCDPISEHNRLYWYRQTLGQGPEFLTYFQNEAQLEKSRLLSDRFSAERPKGSFSTLEIQRTEQGDSAMYLCASSLPGQGNEQFFGPGTRLTVL.